This T cell receptor (beta chain) came from a study of shared clonotypes between healthy human individuals. Whole-study results and caveats: Only blood was sampled; tissue repertoires likely differ.

Note on this clone: What it binds is unknown.

Germline assignment: CDR1 SGDLS and CDR2 YYNGEE. The CDR3 runs to 16 residues. Trimming took 7 bases from V and 4 from J; bases not matched to a gene: 10. Samples underwent the assay at deep level. Each cell subset's genomic DNA was divided evenly among several immunoSEQ plates. The table came from immunoSEQ multiplex PCR; TCRdb's copy has only in-frame clones and leaves some out. The repertoire holds roughly 480,000 clones, with 79% as singletons. The V call is TRBV9, the J call TRBJ2-2, with 10 bases matching TRBD1. Sequencing was done on a sample of PBMCs. The TCR originated in a woman aged 40 to 49 in good health. Some clones in this sample may be carry-over from other donors' samples. For the CDR3, the DNA is TGTGCCAGCTCCGGGACAGGGGTCGGTCTCACCGGGGAGCTGTTTTTT. Its protein is CASSGTGVGLTGELFF.